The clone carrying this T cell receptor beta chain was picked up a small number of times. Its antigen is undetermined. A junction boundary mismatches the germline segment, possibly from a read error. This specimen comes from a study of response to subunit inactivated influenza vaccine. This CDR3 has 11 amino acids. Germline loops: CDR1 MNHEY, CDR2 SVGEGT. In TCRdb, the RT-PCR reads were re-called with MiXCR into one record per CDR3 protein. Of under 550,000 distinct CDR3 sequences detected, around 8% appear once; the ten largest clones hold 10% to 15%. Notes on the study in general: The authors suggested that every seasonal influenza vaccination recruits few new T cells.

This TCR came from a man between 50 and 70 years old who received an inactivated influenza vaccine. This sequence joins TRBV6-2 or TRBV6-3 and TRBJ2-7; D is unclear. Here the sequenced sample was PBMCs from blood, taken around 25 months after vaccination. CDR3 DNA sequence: TGTGCCAGCAGAGATAGGACGGATTTGAACTTC. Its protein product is CASRDRTDLNF.